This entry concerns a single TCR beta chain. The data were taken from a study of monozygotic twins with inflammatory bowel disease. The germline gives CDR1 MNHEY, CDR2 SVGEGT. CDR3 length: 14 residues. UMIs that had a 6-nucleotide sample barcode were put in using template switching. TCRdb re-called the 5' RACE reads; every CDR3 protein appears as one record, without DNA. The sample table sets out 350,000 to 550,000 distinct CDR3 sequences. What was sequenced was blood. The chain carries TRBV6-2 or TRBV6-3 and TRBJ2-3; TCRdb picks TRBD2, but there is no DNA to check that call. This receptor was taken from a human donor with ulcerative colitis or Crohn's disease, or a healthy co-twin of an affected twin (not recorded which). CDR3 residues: CASAGGLNTDTQYF.